This TCR beta chain was sequenced in a study of Ad26.COV2.S vaccination and SARS-CoV-2 variants. Study background: Donor participated within the Ad26.COV2.S arm of the COV1001 trial. Study-wide results and limits: It was found that vaccine and placebo recipients had similar non-spike TCR breadth. The analyses of TCR breadth and depth may have understated the size of total T cell responses.

Regarding treatment: around 19 received Ad26.COV2.S at low or high dose, single or two shots; a few received placebo; per-sample allocation not given. Samples analyzed were those drawn on day 63 after the first vaccine or placebo injection. A Boston donor was an adult aged 18-55 years. Profiled with immunoSEQ multiplex PCR; TCRdb holds only in-frame clones, not every one. The repertoire consists of roughly 320,000 clones, with roughly 84% occurring once and the leading ten covering about 3.5%. The ends were cut back, 4 bases at V and 0 bases at J, with 16 bases in the middle. The CDR3 is made up of 17 amino acids. Germline CDR1 LGHNA, CDR2 YSLEER. A remark on this clone: The antigen remains undetermined.

The sequence came from a person aged 18-60 years who received the Ad26.COV2.S COVID-19 vaccine or a placebo. Source: peripheral blood, taken in a trial of Ad26.COV2.S vaccine versus placebo. The chain recombines TRBV4-3 with TRBJ2-1; possibly TRBD2 for D (6 bases). Written as DNA, the CDR3 is TGCGCCAGCAGCCGGGGACTCCAACTGAGCTCCTACAATGAGCAGTTCTTC. This sequence encodes CASSRGLQLSSYNEQFF.